Presented here are 26 T cell receptor beta chains from one specimen sequenced in a study of response to subunit inactivated influenza vaccine. MiXCR, applied by TCRdb to the RT-PCR reads, yields one record per CDR3 protein. The sample has under 850,000 distinct CDR3 sequences; around 18% are singletons. Specimen: PBMCs from blood, collected roughly 5 days after vaccination. These receptors came from a man over 45 who received an inactivated influenza vaccine.

V usage is TRBV6-1 and J usage is TRBJ2-1; D is perhaps TRBD1 or TRBD2 (6 bases each). This CDR3 is 16 amino acids long. The V and J ends lost 6 bases and 7 bases respectively, with 22 bases between them. Germline V gene data show CDR1 as MNHNS and CDR2 as SASEGT. The CDR3 DNA reads as TGTGCCAGCAGCCTTAGGGGGTGGCGGGATCAAAATGAGCAGTTCTTC. It is translated as CASSLRGWRDQNEQFF.

The chain has TRBV5-1 and TRBJ1-1; the D gene is possibly TRBD1 (6 bases). The CDR3 totals 15 residues. Germline CDR1 is SGHRS and CDR2 is YFSETQ. Trimming cost V 0 bases and J 1 base, with 10 bases left between them. The CDR3: CASSLGRGGNTEAFF. In DNA form, the CDR3 reads TGCGCCAGCAGCTTGGGCAGGGGAGGGAACACTGAAGCTTTCTTT.

In its sample, this clonotype was seen many times. This rearrangement joins TRBV12-3 or TRBV12-4 to TRBJ1-5; D may be TRBD1 (5 bases). This CDR3 comprises 15 residues. Trimming removed 8 bases from V and 0 bases from J, with 14 bases in between. CDR3 nucleotide sequence: TGTGCCAGCCGACTAAGACAGAATAGCAATCAGCCCCAGCATTTT. Residues: CASRLRQNSNQPQHF.

With regard to this clonotype: The junction and the germline gene differ at one end; a read error may be behind it. The rearrangement uses TRBV5-1 and TRBJ2-4, with D perhaps matching TRBD2 (5 bases). This CDR3 comprises 16 residues. Germline assignment: CDR1 SGHRS and CDR2 YFSETQ. The CDR3 DNA is TGCGCCAGCAGCTTGGCTGGGCTTCTAGCCAAAAACATTCACTACTTC. It encodes CASSLAGLLAKNIHYF.

This clonotype was picked up a small number of times. This chain uses TRBV6-1 with TRBJ2-1; D is undetermined. Germline V gene sequence: CDR1 MNHNS, CDR2 SASEGT. Trimming took off 6 bases at V and 4 bases at J, with 10 bases between the two ends. The CDR3 consists of 13 residues. CDR3 DNA: TGTGCCAGCAGCCAAACAGCTTACAATGAGCAGTTCTTC. Amino acids: CASSQTAYNEQFF.

This clonotype has more than one count but fewer than ten. The chain joins TRBV12-3 or TRBV12-4 to TRBJ1-2; D perhaps matches TRBD1 (5 bases). The CDR3 is 13 amino acids. V lost 1 base and J 5 bases, leaving 8 bases between the germline ends. CDR3 sequence (DNA): TGTGCCAGCAGTTTAGGGACAATTTATGGCTACACCTTC. Amino acid sequence: CASSLGTIYGYTF.

The genes are TRBV20-1 and TRBJ1-4; D remains unclear. V lost 6 bases, J lost 8 bases, and 16 bases lay in between. This CDR3 spans 13 amino acids. Germline V CDR1 and CDR2: DFQATT, SNEGSKA (reference sequence). In DNA form, the CDR3 reads TGCAGTGCAGCTAGTACAATTCGAGAAAAACTGTTTTTT. Translating gives CSAASTIREKLFF.

This clonotype was detected ten times or more. This chain connects TRBV28 to TRBJ2-5; weak D call: TRBD2 (7 bases). Germline V lookup: CDR1 MDHEN, CDR2 SYDVKM. V was trimmed by 7 bases and J by 3 bases, leaving 21 bases between them. The CDR3 sequence is 16 residues long. The CDR3 protein is CASTLEGGGGKETQYF. The CDR3 DNA sequence: TGTGCCAGCACCTTGGAGGGGGGCGGGGGAAAAGAGACCCAGTACTTC.

There are a few counts of this clonotype. This sequence joins TRBV5-5 and TRBJ2-5; D is unclear. The V end lost 0 bases, the J end lost 7 bases, and 13 bases lay between the germline ends. The CDR3 runs to 14 residues. The germline V gene encodes CDR1 SGHKS and CDR2 YYEKEE (reference sequence). CDR3 nucleotide sequence: TGTGCCAGCAGCTTGGCCGGTGGCATGGTGACCCAGTACTTC. Protein: CASSLAGGMVTQYF.

This clonotype was seen at least ten times. In nucleotides, the CDR3 is TGTGCCAGCAGCCCGGGATTGGTTGGAGTTGGAACCAAAAACATTCAGTACTTC. This sequence encodes CASSPGLVGVGTKNIQYF. This chain links TRBV12-3 or TRBV12-4 with TRBJ2-4; a weak D match, TRBD2 (5 bases). V was cut by 6 bases and J by 2 bases, with 23 bases left in between. The CDR3 loop spans 18 amino acids.

CDR3 sequence (DNA): TGTGCCACCTCGGGACTAGCGGGAGGGCCGAGAGATACGCAGTATTTT. As protein: CATSGLAGGPRDTQYF. The gene calls are TRBV10-3 and TRBJ2-3, with 16 bases lining up with TRBD2. Germline loops: CDR1 ENHRY, CDR2 SYGVKD. The V segment lost 10 bases and the J segment 5 bases; nucleotides outside the gene matches: 9. The CDR3 contains 16 residues.

The chain uses TRBV7-9 and TRBJ2-3, with 8 bases matching TRBD1. The CDR3 has 17 residues. The ends lost 5 bases at V and 2 bases at J; junction bases unmatched: 12. CDR1 is SEHNR, CDR2 FQNEAQ, per germline (reference sequence). The DNA of the CDR3 is TGTGCCAGCAGCCCAATCTTGGGACAGGCGGACACAGATACGCAGTATTTT. The encoded protein is CASSPILGQADTDTQYF.

The chain uses TRBV30 and TRBJ2-1; the match to TRBD2 covers 8 bases. CDR1 GTSNPN and CDR2 SVGIG come from the germline V gene (reference sequence). V lost 5 bases to trimming and J lost 10 bases; unmatched junction nucleotides: 10. The CDR3 has 13 amino acids. The CDR3 is CAWARTSHREQFF. The CDR3 DNA reads as TGTGCCTGGGCCCGGACTAGCCATAGAGAGCAGTTCTTC.

This clonotype was seen more than once but under ten times. The rearrangement links TRBV4-1 to TRBJ2-7, with 14 bases that match TRBD2. Germline CDR1 is MGHRA and CDR2 is YSYEKL. The CDR3 runs 15 residues. V shed 3 bases, J shed 8 bases, and the junction held 6 bases outside the gene matches. This CDR3 is CASSQETSGGVKQYF. In DNA, the CDR3 is TGCGCCAGCAGCCAGGAGACTAGCGGGGGGGTGAAGCAGTACTTC.

This clonotype was seen a handful of times. The gene calls are TRBV6-2 or TRBV6-3 and TRBJ2-1; TRBD2 matches at 7 bases. CDR3 length: 15 amino acids. The V segment lost 4 bases and the J segment 2 bases; nucleotides outside the gene matches: 5. Germline V gene sequence: CDR1 MNHEY, CDR2 SVGEGT. The CDR3 DNA reads TGTGCCAGCAGTTCGATGGCGGGAGCCTACAATGAGCAGTTCTTC. Residues: CASSSMAGAYNEQFF.

This clonotype appeared a few times. The V and J genes are TRBV27 and TRBJ1-2, with D hard to call. The V gene lost 2 bases and the J gene lost 4 bases, with 11 bases spanning the gap. CDR1 is MNHEY, CDR2 SMNVEV, per germline (reference sequence). This CDR3 is 14 amino acids long. Here the CDR3 DNA reads TGTGCCAGCAGTTTAATCCCCTTAAGCTATGGCTACACCTTC. Translating it yields CASSLIPLSYGYTF.

The V and J genes are TRBV6-5 and TRBJ2-3, with D perhaps matching TRBD2 (6 bases). The CDR3 spans 15 residues. The V and J ends lost 0 bases and 0 bases respectively, with 7 bases between them. Germline V gene sequence: CDR1 MNHEY, CDR2 SVGAGI. CDR3 protein: CASSYSGLSTDTQYF. In DNA form, the CDR3 reads TGTGCCAGCAGTTACTCAGGACTAAGCACAGATACGCAGTATTTT.

The chain is built from TRBV27 and TRBJ2-1, with TRBD2 identical over 8 bases. The V gene end was trimmed by 6 bases and the J gene end by 7 bases; junction bases not matched to a gene: 11. Germline lookup yields CDR1 MNHEY and CDR2 SMNVEV (reference sequence). The length of the CDR3 is 15 residues. In DNA, the CDR3 is TGTGCCAGCAGCCCTATAGCGGGAACCGGGAATGAGCAGTTCTTC. It translates to CASSPIAGTGNEQFF.

This clonotype was recorded many times. J is TRBJ2-2 and V is TRBV10-3; TRBD1 agrees at 9 bases. This CDR3 spans 13 amino acids. Unmatched junction bases numbered 2, after V lost 9 bases and J lost 3 bases. Per the germline V gene, CDR1 is ENHRY and CDR2 is SYGVKD. CDR3 sequence: CAMRTGDTGELFF. The CDR3 DNA follows: TGTGCCATGCGGACAGGGGACACCGGGGAGCTGTTTTTT.

There are a few counts of this clonotype. The J gene is TRBJ2-5, the V gene TRBV5-1; weak D call: TRBD1 (6 bases). This CDR3 comprises 15 residues. V was trimmed by 3 bases and J by 3 bases, leaving 15 bases between them. Germline CDR1 SGHRS, CDR2 YFSETQ. The CDR3 reads CASSSLGQPKETQYF. DNA of the CDR3: TGCGCCAGCAGCTCTCTCGGACAGCCCAAAGAGACCCAGTACTTC.

Only a few counts were recorded for this clonotype. V is TRBV5-6 and J is TRBJ2-5; 8 bases fit TRBD2. The germline V gene has CDR1 SGHDT and CDR2 YYEEEE. The CDR3 consists of 15 residues. With 2 bases clipped from V and 1 base from J, the junction kept 4 bases outside the gene matches. The CDR3 DNA reads as TGTGCCAGCAGCTTCATCGGGGGGGTCCAAGAGACCCAGTACTTC. It yields the protein CASSFIGGVQETQYF.

This clonotype appeared many times. This chain joins TRBV12-3 or TRBV12-4 and TRBJ2-2; D perhaps matches TRBD1 (5 bases). The V gene lost 3 bases and the J gene lost 4 bases, with 9 bases spanning the gap. This CDR3 spans 14 amino acids. For the CDR3, the DNA is TGTGCCAGCAGTTTTGGCAGGGCCACCGGGGAGCTGTTTTTT. Its translation: CASSFGRATGELFF.

The V call is TRBV28, the J call TRBJ2-2, with 9 bases that match TRBD2. The CDR3 spans 18 residues. The junction had 8 bases not matched to a gene; V was cut back by 3 bases and J by 0 bases. Germline CDR1 reads MDHEN; CDR2 reads SYDVKM. In DNA form, the CDR3 reads TGTGCCAGCAGTTTTGTTAGCGGGAGAGGTCCGAACACCGGGGAGCTGTTTTTT. It codes for CASSFVSGRGPNTGELFF.

This clonotype was picked up a small number of times. This rearrangement joins TRBV30 to TRBJ2-5; D unclear. Germline values: CDR1 GTSNPN, CDR2 SVGIG (reference sequence). The germline V and J ends were trimmed by 0 bases and 5 bases, with 4 bases remaining between them. The CDR3 length is 11 residues. CDR3 loop: CAWSVLETQYF. The CDR3 DNA follows: TGTGCCTGGAGTGTTCTTGAGACCCAGTACTTC.

This chain joins TRBV27 and TRBJ2-7; D assignment may be TRBD1 or TRBD2 (5 bases each). CDR1 MNHEY and CDR2 SMNVEV come from the germline V gene (reference sequence). V shed 1 base and J shed 4 bases, with 11 bases lying between them. The CDR3 spans 14 residues. The CDR3 region is CASSLLGRQYEQYF. CDR3 sequence (DNA): TGTGCCAGCAGTTTATTGGGACGACAGTACGAGCAGTACTTC.

This clonotype has more than one count but fewer than ten. The CDR3 loop reads CATSGGGQETQYF. CDR3 coding DNA: TGTGCCACCAGTGGCGGTGGTCAAGAGACCCAGTACTTC. The chain recombines TRBV24-1 with TRBJ2-5; D uncertain. V was trimmed by 5 bases and J by 2 bases, leaving 8 bases between them. Germline CDR1 and CDR2: KGHDR and SFDVKD. The length of the CDR3 is 13 residues.